Detailed here is one TCR beta chain. Looked up from germline, CDR1 is LNHDA and CDR2 is SQIVND (reference sequence). This CDR3 has 15 amino acids. With V trimmed by 6 bases and J by 3 bases, 6 bases remained unmatched. Sequenced by immunoSEQ multiplex PCR; TCRdb stores in-frame clones only, minus some. Of around 200,000 clones in the sample, around 84% were seen once. This sample is part of a study of blood T cell repertoires in COVID-19. Sequences were obtained from PBMCs or T cells enriched from blood (not recorded which). This TCR was recovered from a woman between 40 and 55 years old with acute COVID-19. The chain links TRBV19 to TRBJ1-5; 9 bases align to TRBD1. The DNA for the CDR3 is TGTGCCAGTAGCAGGGACAGGGTTAACAATCAGCCCCAGCATTTT. The encoded protein is CASSRDRVNNQPQHF.